Below, one T cell receptor beta chain is given with its context. Individuals aged about 18 to 89 years were recruited from around 22 US areas. Two consecutive negative NP/OP PCR tests, clearance, or resolved symptoms defined Cohort 3 recovery. These data are taken from a study of blood T cell repertoires in COVID-19. Trimming stripped 8 bases from V and 1 base from J, with 11 bases between. The CDR3 extends over 13 amino acids. In the authors' workflow: It was from reference gene primer amplification that nucleated cell counts were estimated. The assay was immunoSEQ multiplex PCR, and TCRdb's table has in-frame clones only and misses some. D and trimming were read from the DNA, whereas the V and J calls and clone size are those reported in that table. The repertoire includes 150,000 or so clones, around four fifths of them detected once, and 3.5% to 5% sits in the top ten.

The rearrangement uses TRBV12-3 or TRBV12-4 and TRBJ1-2; a weak D match, TRBD1 (5 bases). The sequenced sample was PBMCs or T cells enriched from blood (not recorded which). The receptor was derived from a woman in her fifties or sixties who had recovered from COVID-19. The chain's CDR3 is CASRRGLNYGYTF. The CDR3 nucleotides read TGTGCCAGCCGTCGGGGACTTAACTATGGCTACACCTTC.